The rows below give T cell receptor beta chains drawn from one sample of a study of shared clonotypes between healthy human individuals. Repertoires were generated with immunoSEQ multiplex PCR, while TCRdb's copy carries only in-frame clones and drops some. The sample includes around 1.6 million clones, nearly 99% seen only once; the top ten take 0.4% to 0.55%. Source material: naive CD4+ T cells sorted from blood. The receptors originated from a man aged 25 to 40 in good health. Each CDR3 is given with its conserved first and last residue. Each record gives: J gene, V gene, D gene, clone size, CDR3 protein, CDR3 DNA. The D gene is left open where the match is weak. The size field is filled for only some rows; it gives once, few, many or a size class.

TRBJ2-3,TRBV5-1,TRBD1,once,CASSFTLGTENYFTDTQYF,TGCGCCAGCAGCTTCACACTCGGGACAGAAAATTATTTCACAGATACGCAGTATTTT
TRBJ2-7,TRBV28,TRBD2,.,CASSLAGLAVYEQYF,TGTGCCAGCAGTTTAGCGGGACTAGCGGTCTACGAGCAGTACTTC
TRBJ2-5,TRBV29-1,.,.,CSVVNNRQEDQETQYF,TGCAGCGTTGTCAACAATAGACAGGAAGATCAAGAGACCCAGTACTTC
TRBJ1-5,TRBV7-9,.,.,CASSLSGKQPQHF,TGTGCCAGCAGCTTGTCTGGGAAACAGCCCCAGCATTTT
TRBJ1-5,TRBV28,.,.,CASSLTAQPQHF,TGTGCCAGCAGTTTGACTGCCCAGCCCCAGCATTTT
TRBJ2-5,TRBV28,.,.,CASSLRVGETQYF,TGTGCCAGCAGTTTACGGGTGGGGGAGACCCAGTACTTC
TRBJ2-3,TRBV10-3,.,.,CAISERLERDTQYF,TGTGCCATCAGTGAAAGACTAGAGAGAGATACGCAGTATTTT
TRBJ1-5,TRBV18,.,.,CASSRAGGRSNQPQHF,TGTGCCAGCTCTCGAGCCGGCGGACGGAGCAATCAGCCCCAGCATTTT
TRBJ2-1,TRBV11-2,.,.,CASSLAGRANEQFF,TGTGCCAGCAGCTTAGCGGGAAGGGCCAATGAGCAGTTCTTC
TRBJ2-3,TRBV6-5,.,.,CASRSPGVTDTQYF,TGTGCCAGCAGGTCGCCAGGGGTCACAGATACGCAGTATTTT
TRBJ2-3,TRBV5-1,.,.,CASSLVRPDTQYF,TGCGCCAGCAGCTTGGTCCGGCCAGATACGCAGTATTTT
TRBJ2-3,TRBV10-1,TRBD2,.,CASSDPGTRQYF,TGCGCCAGCAGTGATCCCGGGACTAGGCAGTATTTT
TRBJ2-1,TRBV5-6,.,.,CASSLDNEQFF,TGTGCCAGCAGCTTGGACAATGAGCAGTTCTTC
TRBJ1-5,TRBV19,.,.,CASRQGIYSNQPQHF,TGTGCCAGTAGGCAGGGGATATATAGCAATCAGCCCCAGCATTTT
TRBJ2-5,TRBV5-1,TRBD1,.,CASSFGAGTGDMLWTQYF,TGCGCCAGCAGCTTTGGAGCCGGGACAGGGGACATGCTATGGACCCAGTACTTC
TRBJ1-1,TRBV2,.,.,CASSPQGNTEAFF,TGTGCCAGCAGTCCACAGGGGAACACTGAAGCTTTCTTT
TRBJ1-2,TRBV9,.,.,CARRTGYGYTF,TGTGCCAGAAGGACGGGCTATGGCTACACCTTC
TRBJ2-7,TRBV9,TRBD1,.,CASSVAQGEQYF,TGTGCCAGCAGCGTAGCACAGGGGGAGCAGTACTTC
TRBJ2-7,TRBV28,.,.,CASSQTTYEQYF,TGTGCCAGCAGCCAAACAACCTACGAGCAGTACTTC
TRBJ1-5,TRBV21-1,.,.,CASSKWPRRDAQPHSNQPQHF,TGTGCCAGCAGCAAATGGCCCCGCCGGGATGCCCAACCCCACAGCAATCAGCCCCAGCATTTT
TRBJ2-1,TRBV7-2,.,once,CASSPPGLLDNEQFF,TGTGCCAGCAGCCCTCCGGGACTTTTGGATAATGAGCAGTTCTTC
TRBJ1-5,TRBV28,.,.,CASSLLPSSNQPQHF,TGTGCCAGCAGTTTACTTCCATCTAGCAATCAGCCCCAGCATTTT
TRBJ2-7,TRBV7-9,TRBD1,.,CASSLGQGKDEQYF,TGTGCCAGCAGCTTAGGACAGGGGAAGGACGAGCAGTACTTC
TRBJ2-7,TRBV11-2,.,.,CASSNSLVRAYEQYF,TGTGCCAGCAGCAATTCCTTGGTCCGGGCCTACGAGCAGTACTTC
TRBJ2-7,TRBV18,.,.,CASSLGARNEQYF,TGTGCCAGCTCCTTAGGGGCGCGGAACGAGCAGTACTTC
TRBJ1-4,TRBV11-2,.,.,CASRETATNEKLFF,TGTGCCAGCAGGGAGACAGCAACTAATGAAAAACTGTTTTTT
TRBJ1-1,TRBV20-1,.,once,CSAPDRSEAFF,TGCAGTGCTCCGGACAGATCTGAAGCTTTCTTT
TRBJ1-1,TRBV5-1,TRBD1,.,CASSSGTGLEAFF,TGCGCCAGCAGCTCGGGGACAGGGCTTGAAGCTTTCTTT
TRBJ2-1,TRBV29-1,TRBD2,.,CSVLLASSSYNEQFF,TGCAGCGTCCTACTAGCGAGTTCTTCCTACAATGAGCAGTTCTTC